This T cell receptor (beta chain) was recovered during a study of blood T cell repertoires in COVID-19. Using immunoSEQ multiplex PCR, the repertoire was profiled, and TCRdb retains in-frame clones only, with some absent. The table shows under 200,000 clones, with nearly 85% occurring only once. Trimming pared 4 bases from V and 6 bases from J, leaving 10 bases between. Germline-derived CDR1 and CDR2 are LNHDA and SQIVND (reference sequence). This CDR3 spans 13 amino acids. The TCR originated in a woman aged 30 to 39 with acute or convalescent COVID-19. Sequenced material: peripheral blood. The chain employs TRBV19 and TRBJ1-5; D not resolved. CDR3 DNA sequence: TGTGCCAGTAGTAAGCGGGAAAGTCAGCCCCAGCATTTT. Protein product: CASSKRESQPQHF.